The clone carrying this TCR beta chain has a count of ten or more. Its antigen is not known. RNA transcripts were the template for amplifying TCR beta CDR3 regions. In the first-round RT-PCR of the TCR CDR3, the HTBI primer set was used. TCRdb re-derived calls from the multiplex PCR reads in MiXCR, one entry per CDR3 protein. The sample records 550,000 to 600,000 distinct CDR3 sequences, more than 13% being singletons. The data are from a study of T cells in Graves' hyperthyroidism and ophthalmopathy. Study outcomes and limitations: With a median lead of approximately 6 months before onset, the model predicted ophthalmopathy.

Trimming took 7 bases from V and 4 from J; bases not matched to a gene: 8. Germline CDR1 MNHEY, CDR2 SVGEGT. The CDR3 runs to 16 residues. Lactation, pregnancy, other autoimmune disease or uncontrolled infection led to exclusion of patients. The receptor was derived from a woman younger than 35 with Graves' ophthalmopathy. J is TRBJ2-7 and V is TRBV6-2 or TRBV6-3, with 15 bases identical to TRBD2. The material sequenced was blood. The CDR3 DNA reads as TGTGCCAGCACCGACGCGGGGACTAGCGGGAGGTACGAGCAGTACTTC. As protein: CASTDAGTSGRYEQYF.